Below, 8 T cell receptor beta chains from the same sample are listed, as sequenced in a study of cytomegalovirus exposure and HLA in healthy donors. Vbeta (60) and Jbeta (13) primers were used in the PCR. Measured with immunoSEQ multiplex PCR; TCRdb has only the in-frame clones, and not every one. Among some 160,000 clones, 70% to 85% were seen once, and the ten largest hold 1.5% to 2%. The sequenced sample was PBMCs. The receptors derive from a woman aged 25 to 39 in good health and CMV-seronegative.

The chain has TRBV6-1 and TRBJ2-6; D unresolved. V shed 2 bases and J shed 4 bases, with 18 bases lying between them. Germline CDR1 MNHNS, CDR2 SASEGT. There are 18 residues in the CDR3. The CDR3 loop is CASSEIVPRYTGANVLTF. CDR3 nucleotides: TGTGCCAGCAGTGAAATAGTACCCAGGTATACGGGGGCCAACGTCCTGACTTTC.

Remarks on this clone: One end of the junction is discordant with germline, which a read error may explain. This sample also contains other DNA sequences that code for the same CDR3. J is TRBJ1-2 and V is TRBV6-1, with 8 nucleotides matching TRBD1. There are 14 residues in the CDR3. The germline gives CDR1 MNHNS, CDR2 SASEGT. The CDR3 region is CATHPRDRSYGYTF. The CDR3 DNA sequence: TGTGCCACCCATCCCCGGGACAGGTCCTATGGCTACACCTTT.

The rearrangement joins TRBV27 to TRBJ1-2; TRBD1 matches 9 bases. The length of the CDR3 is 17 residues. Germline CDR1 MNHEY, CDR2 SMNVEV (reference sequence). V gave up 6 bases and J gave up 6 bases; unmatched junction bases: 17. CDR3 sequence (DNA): TGTGCCAGCAGGAGTGGGACAGGGAATAGACGTCTTCATGGCTACACCTTC. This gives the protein CASRSGTGNRRLHGYTF.

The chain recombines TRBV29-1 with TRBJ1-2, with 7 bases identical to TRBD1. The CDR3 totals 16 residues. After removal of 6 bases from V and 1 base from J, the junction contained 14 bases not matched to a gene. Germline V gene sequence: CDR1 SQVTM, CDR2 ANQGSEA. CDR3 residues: CSVPVSGTVNNYGYTF. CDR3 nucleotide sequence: TGCAGCGTACCCGTTTCCGGGACAGTAAATAACTATGGCTACACCTTC.

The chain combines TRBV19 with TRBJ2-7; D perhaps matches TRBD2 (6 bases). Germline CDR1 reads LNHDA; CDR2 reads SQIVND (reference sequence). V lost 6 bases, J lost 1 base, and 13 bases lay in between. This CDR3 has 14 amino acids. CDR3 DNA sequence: TGTGCCAGTAGGCCGGGACTTGGTTCCTACGAGCAGTACTTC. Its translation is CASRPGLGSYEQYF.

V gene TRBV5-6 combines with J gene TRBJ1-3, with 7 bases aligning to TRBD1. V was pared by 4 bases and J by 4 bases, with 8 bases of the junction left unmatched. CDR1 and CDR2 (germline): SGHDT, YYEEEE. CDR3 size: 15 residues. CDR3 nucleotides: TGTGCCAGCAGCCCGCCGGGGGACAGCGGAAACACCATATATTTT. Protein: CASSPPGDSGNTIYF. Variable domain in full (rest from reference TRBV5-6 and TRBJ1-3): DAGVTQSPTHLIKTRGQQVTLRCSPKSGHDTVSWYQQALGQGPQFIFQYYEEEERQRGNFPDRFSGHQFPNYSSELNVNALLLGDSALYLCASSPPGDSGNTIYFGEGSWLTVV.

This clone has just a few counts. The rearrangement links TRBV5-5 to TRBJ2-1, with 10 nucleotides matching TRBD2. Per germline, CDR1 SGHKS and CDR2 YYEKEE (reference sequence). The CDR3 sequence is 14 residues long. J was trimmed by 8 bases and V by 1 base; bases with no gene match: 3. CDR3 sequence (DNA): TGTGCCAGCAGCTTGCTAGCGGGGGTCGATGAGCAGTTCTTC. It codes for CASSLLAGVDEQFF.

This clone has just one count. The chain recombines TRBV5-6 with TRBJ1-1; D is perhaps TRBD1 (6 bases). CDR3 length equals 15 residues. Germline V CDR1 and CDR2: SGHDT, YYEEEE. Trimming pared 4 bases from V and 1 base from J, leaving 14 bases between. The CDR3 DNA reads TGTGCCAGCAGCATGCTCAGGGGTGGGAACACTGAAGCTTTCTTT. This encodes CASSMLRGGNTEAFF.